These 3 T cell receptor beta chains came from one sample sequenced in a study of T cell responses to AZD1222 COVID-19 vaccine (dated by TCRdb to about 2021). Libraries were prepared through the immunoSEQ multiplex PCR assay. TCRdb re-hosts the immuneACCESS table, in-frame sequences only. Its copies lack some clones; in the studies checked, an unresolved V gene accounts for under half of them, and the cause for the rest is not known. The sample table shows 100,000 to 150,000 clones, and roughly nine tenths are seen once. The top ten clones comprise roughly 1.6% of the sample. The time point label on this specimen signifies: baseline before first vaccination. This specimen consisted of peripheral blood, obtained on day 0 of AZD1222 vaccination. These receptors were taken from an adult in good health.

V usage is TRBV30 and J usage is TRBJ2-1; the match to TRBD1 covers 8 bases. This CDR3 has 14 residues. Per germline, CDR1 GTSNPN and CDR2 SVGIG (reference sequence). J lost 1 base, V lost 5 bases, and 4 bases had no gene match. CDR3 sequence (DNA): TGTGCCTGGGGACAGGGTTTTTCCTACAATGAGCAGTTCTTC. Protein product: CAWGQGFSYNEQFF. Variable domain in full (rest from reference TRBV30 and TRBJ2-1): SQTIHQWPATLVQPVGSPLSLECTVEGTSNPNLYWYRQAAGRGLQLLFYSVGIGQISSEVPQNLSASRPQDRQFILSSKKLLLSDSGFYLCAWGQGFSYNEQFFGPGTRLTVL.

The DNA for the CDR3 is TGTGCCAGCAGCCGGGTGCTCCATGAGCAGTTCTTC. The encoded protein is CASSRVLHEQFF. The chain recombines TRBV14 with TRBJ2-1; D remains ambiguous. Per the germline V gene, CDR1 is SGHDN and CDR2 is FVKESK. This CDR3 has 12 amino acids. V lost 4 bases and J 8 bases, leaving 9 bases between the germline ends.

The chain recombines TRBV11-3 with TRBJ2-7, with 9 positions matching TRBD2. Per the germline V gene, CDR1 is SGHNT and CDR2 is YENEEA. The CDR3 extends over 16 amino acids. V was clipped by 3 bases and J by 3 bases; unmatched bases: 9. The CDR3 DNA follows: TGTGCCAGCAGCTTCGGGAGCGGGAGGCCGAACTACGAGCAGTACTTC. Translation gives CASSFGSGRPNYEQYF.